This T cell receptor beta chain is from a study of blood T cell repertoires in COVID-19. Study as a whole: From the United States, Italy and Spain came samples of acute and convalescent COVID-19. Nucleic acid was either cDNA or gDNA, and it came from T cells, B-cell-depleted T cells, or PBMCs.

CDR3 length: 12 amino acids. In germline, CDR1 is SQVTM, CDR2 ANQGSEA. V lost 4 bases, J lost 4 bases, and 3 bases stayed unmatched. In the original analysis: From reference gene primer amplification, estimates of nucleated cell counts were derived. TCRdb keeps only in-frame clones here, not all; method: immunoSEQ multiplex PCR. That table furnishes V, J and clone size, whereas the DNA furnished D and trimming. This table holds some 96,000 clones, less than 90% found once. The chain combines TRBV29-1 with TRBJ2-5; 7 bases fit TRBD1. This receptor was obtained from a human donor in a cohort sampled during active COVID-19. Sequenced: peripheral blood. CDR3 DNA: TGCAGCGTTGGCAACAGGGGAGAGACCCAGTACTTC. This codes for CSVGNRGETQYF.